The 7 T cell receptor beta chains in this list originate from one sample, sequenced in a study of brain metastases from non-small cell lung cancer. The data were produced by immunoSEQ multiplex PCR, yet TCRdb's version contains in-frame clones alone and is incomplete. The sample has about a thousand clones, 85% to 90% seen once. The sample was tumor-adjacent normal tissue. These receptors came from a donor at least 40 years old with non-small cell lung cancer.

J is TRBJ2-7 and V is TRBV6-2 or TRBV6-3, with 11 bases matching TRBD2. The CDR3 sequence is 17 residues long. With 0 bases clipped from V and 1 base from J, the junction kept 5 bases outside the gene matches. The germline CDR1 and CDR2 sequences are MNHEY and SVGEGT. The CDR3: CASSYSKGLAESYEQYF. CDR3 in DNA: TGTGCCAGCAGTTACTCGAAGGGACTAGCGGAGTCCTACGAGCAGTACTTC.

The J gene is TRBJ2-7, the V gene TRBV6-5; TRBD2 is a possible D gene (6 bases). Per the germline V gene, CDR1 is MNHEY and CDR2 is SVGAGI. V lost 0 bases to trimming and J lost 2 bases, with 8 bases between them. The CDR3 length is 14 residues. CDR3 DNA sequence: TGTGCCAGCAGTTACTCGCGGGGTACCTACGAGCAGTACTTC. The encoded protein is CASSYSRGTYEQYF.

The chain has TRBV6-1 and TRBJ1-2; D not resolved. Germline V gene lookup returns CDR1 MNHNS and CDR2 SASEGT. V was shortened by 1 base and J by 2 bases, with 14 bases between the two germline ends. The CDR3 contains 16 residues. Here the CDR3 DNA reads TGTGCCAGCAGTGAAGGGGTAACAGCTGCCAACTATGGCTACACCTTC. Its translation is CASSEGVTAANYGYTF.

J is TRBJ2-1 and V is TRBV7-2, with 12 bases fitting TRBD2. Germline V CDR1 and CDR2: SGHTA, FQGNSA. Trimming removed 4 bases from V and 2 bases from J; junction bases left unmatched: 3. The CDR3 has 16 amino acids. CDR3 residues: CASSSTSGRTYNEQFF. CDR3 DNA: TGTGCCAGCAGCTCTACTAGCGGGAGGACCTACAATGAGCAGTTCTTC.

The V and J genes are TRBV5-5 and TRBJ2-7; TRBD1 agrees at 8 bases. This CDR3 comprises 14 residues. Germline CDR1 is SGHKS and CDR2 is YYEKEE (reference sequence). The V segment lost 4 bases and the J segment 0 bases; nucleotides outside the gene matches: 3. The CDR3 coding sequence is TGTGCCAGCAGCGTACAGGGGGTCTCCTACGAGCAGTACTTC. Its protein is CASSVQGVSYEQYF.

CDR3 DNA sequence: TGTGCCAGTAGTATCTCCCTCCGGGTTATGGAGCAGTTCTTC. Residues: CASSISLRVMEQFF. The chain links TRBV19 to TRBJ2-1; D remains unclear. CDR3 length: 14 amino acids. Germline values: CDR1 LNHDA, CDR2 SQIVND (reference sequence). Trimming removed 3 bases from V and 10 bases from J, with 16 bases in between.

As DNA, the CDR3 is TGTGCCAGCAGTGAAGGGAGGACAAACAATGAGCAGTTCTTC. Its translation is CASSEGRTNNEQFF. The chain links TRBV2 to TRBJ2-1; TRBD1 or TRBD2 may be the D gene (5 bases each). V was cut by 1 base and J by 5 bases, with 9 bases left in between. CDR1 is SNHLY and CDR2 is FYNNEI in the germline V gene. The CDR3 consists of 14 residues.